Listed below are T cell receptor beta chains from one sample, sequenced in a study of OX40 agonist ivuxolimab in advanced cancers. Produced via immunoSEQ multiplex PCR; TCRdb's table is partial and in-frame only. The table records 71,000 or so clones, around 80% of them present only once. The source was CD4+ or CD8+ T cells sorted from blood, collected in a trial of the OX40 agonist ivuxolimab. The receptors here all came from an adult with an advanced solid tumor such as melanoma, head and neck, liver or kidney cancer. Both conserved end residues are part of each CDR3. A D gene is named only where the DNA matches it firmly. Size is stated for part of the rows, as once, few or many counts, or as a class when the clone is expanded.

V gene	clone size	J gene	D gene	CDR3 protein	CDR3 DNA
TRBV7-6	NA	TRBJ2-3	NA	CASSLEVASEFTDTQYF	TGTGCCAGCAGCTTAGAGGTGGCTAGCGAGTTCACAGATACGCAGTATTTT
TRBV2	NA	TRBJ1-5	TRBD1	CASGTGAYQPQHF	TGTGCCAGTGGGACAGGAGCTTATCAGCCCCAGCATTTT
TRBV6-5	once	TRBJ2-2	NA	CASSVAAGTGELFF	TGTGCCAGCAGCGTCGCGGCGGGCACCGGGGAGCTGTTTTTT
TRBV10-3	NA	TRBJ2-1	NA	CATGNSYNEQFF	TGTGCCACCGGGAACTCCTACAATGAGCAGTTCTTC
TRBV20-1	NA	TRBJ1-2	NA	CSASGNYGYTF	TGCAGTGCTAGTGGTAACTATGGCTACACCTTC
TRBV5-6	NA	TRBJ2-7	TRBD1	CASSWDRGYYEQYF	TGTGCCAGCAGCTGGGACAGGGGTTACTACGAGCAGTACTTC
TRBV7-3	few	TRBJ1-2	NA	CASSLQRGTGYTF	TGTGCCAGCAGCCTACAGCGGGGGACTGGCTACACCTTC
TRBV5-1	NA	TRBJ2-2	NA	CASSLMGADTGELFF	TGCGCCAGCAGCTTAATGGGGGCAGACACCGGGGAGCTGTTTTTT
TRBV6-5	NA	TRBJ2-5	TRBD2	CASRRTSSETQYF	TGTGCCAGCAGGAGGACTAGTTCGGAGACCCAGTACTTC
TRBV27	NA	TRBJ2-7	TRBD1	CASTEGQGMEEQYF	TGTGCCAGCACCGAGGGACAGGGGATGGAAGAGCAGTACTTC
TRBV7-9	once	TRBJ1-4	NA	CASSPTVGFNEKLFF	TGTGCCAGCAGCCCAACCGTGGGATTTAATGAAAAACTGTTTTTT
TRBV30	NA	TRBJ2-7	TRBD2	CAFSLGLAGGRYEQYF	TGTGCCTTCTCTTTGGGACTAGCGGGAGGGCGCTACGAGCAGTACTTC
TRBV19	NA	TRBJ2-7	TRBD2	CASSMGLANEQYF	TGTGCCAGTAGTATGGGACTAGCGAACGAGCAGTACTTC
TRBV4-1	NA	TRBJ2-5	NA	CASSQFRGPSMETQYF	TGCGCCAGCAGCCAATTCCGGGGGCCTTCTATGGAGACCCAGTACTTC
TRBV6-1	NA	TRBJ2-5	NA	CASSENSREETQYF	TGTGCCAGCAGTGAAAACAGCCGCGAAGAGACCCAGTACTTC
TRBV5-6	NA	TRBJ1-2	NA	CASSLERTNGYTF	TGTGCCAGCAGCTTGGAACGGACTAATGGCTACACCTTC
TRBV4-3	NA	TRBJ2-5	NA	CASSQLSGGAETQYF	TGCGCCAGCAGCCAACTGTCCGGGGGCGCGGAGACCCAGTACTTC
TRBV5-1	NA	TRBJ2-1	TRBD1	CASSLAWAGGDEQFF	TGCGCCAGCAGCTTGGCCTGGGCAGGGGGCGATGAGCAGTTCTTC
TRBV5-6	NA	TRBJ1-5	NA	CASSLGGGYSNQPQHF	TGTGCCAGCAGCTTGGGCGGGGGATATAGCAATCAGCCCCAGCATTTT
TRBV6-5	NA	TRBJ2-3	NA	CASSHGGGRTDTQYF	TGTGCCAGCAGTCATGGTGGGGGTCGCACAGATACGCAGTATTTT
TRBV19	NA	TRBJ2-3	NA	CASANRVRDTQYF	TGTGCCAGTGCAAACCGGGTACGGGATACGCAGTATTTT
TRBV2	NA	TRBJ2-3	NA	CASSGDRLTQYF	TGTGCCAGCAGTGGAGATAGGCTTACGCAGTATTTT
TRBV7-2	NA	TRBJ2-1	NA	CASSPDRYNEQFF	TGTGCCAGCAGCCCCGACAGATACAATGAGCAGTTCTTC
TRBV29-1	NA	TRBJ1-3	NA	CSSPPCVPSGNTIYF	TGCAGCTCCCCTCCTTGTGTCCCCTCTGGAAACACCATATATTTT
TRBV5-1	NA	TRBJ1-2	TRBD1	CASSSGQGENYGYTF	TGCGCCAGCAGCTCGGGACAGGGAGAAAACTATGGCTACACCTTC
TRBV11-3	few	TRBJ1-2	NA	CASSLVAWGWTYGYTF	TGTGCCAGCAGCTTAGTGGCCTGGGGATGGACCTATGGCTACACCTTC
TRBV28	once	TRBJ2-5	NA	CASSATGSGEQYF	TGTGCCAGCAGTGCTACAGGGAGTGGAGAGCAGTACTTC
TRBV5-1	NA	TRBJ1-1	NA	CASSPGVGGGTEAFF	TGCGCCAGCAGCCCCGGTGTGGGGGGCGGCACTGAAGCTTTCTTT
TRBV10-2	NA	TRBJ1-1	NA	CATRPPDLNTEAFF	TGCGCCACCAGACCCCCGGACTTGAACACTGAAGCTTTCTTT
TRBV4-1	once	TRBJ2-1	TRBD1	CASSQVGTGGIDEQFF	TGCGCCAGCAGCCAAGTCGGGACAGGGGGTATTGATGAGCAGTTCTTC
TRBV4-2	few	TRBJ1-3	NA	CASSQQWSGRPIGGNTIYF	TGTGCCAGCAGCCAACAGTGGTCGGGACGGCCAATAGGAGGAAACACCATATATTTT
TRBV27	NA	TRBJ1-2	TRBD1	CASSLSGTGGAGYGYTF	TGTGCCAGCAGTTTATCGGGGACAGGGGGCGCTGGGTATGGCTACACCTTC
TRBV29-1	NA	TRBJ1-3	NA	CSGQASGNTIYF	TGCAGCGGCCAGGCCTCTGGAAACACCATATATTTT
TRBV10-1	NA	TRBJ1-1	NA	CASSDGGMNTEAFF	TGCGCCAGCAGTGACGGAGGAATGAACACTGAAGCTTTCTTT
TRBV6-7	NA	TRBJ1-5	NA	CASSYGPAELTYSNQPQHF	TGTGCCAGCAGTTACGGTCCCGCCGAGTTAACCTATAGCAATCAGCCCCAGCATTTT
TRBV29-1	NA	TRBJ2-7	TRBD2	CSGRPSGTTYEQYF	TGCAGCGGCCGACCTAGCGGGACCACGTACGAGCAGTACTTC
TRBV7-6	NA	TRBJ2-1	TRBD2	CASSSGLAGKNEQFF	TGTGCCAGCAGCTCAGGACTAGCGGGTAAAAATGAGCAGTTCTTC
TRBV2	NA	TRBJ2-5	NA	CASSGGSGGSQYF	TGTGCCAGCAGTGGGGGAAGCGGTGGGTCCCAGTACTTC
TRBV5-1	NA	TRBJ1-1	NA	CASIRTGGDTEAFF	TGCGCCAGCATCAGGACCGGGGGAGACACTGAAGCTTTCTTT
TRBV4-1	NA	TRBJ1-4	TRBD1	CASSRDRDRVNEKLFF	TGCGCCAGCAGCCGAGACCGGGACAGGGTGAATGAAAAACTGTTTTTT
TRBV27	NA	TRBJ2-5	NA	CASSLRVGETQYF	TGTGCCAGCAGTTTAAGGGTGGGGGAGACCCAGTACTTC
TRBV9	NA	TRBJ2-1	TRBD2	CASTRVSSGGNNEQFF	TGTGCCAGTACCAGAGTTTCGAGCGGGGGCAACAATGAGCAGTTCTTC
TRBV5-5	NA	TRBJ2-7	NA	CASSLEDTPYEQYF	TGTGCCAGCAGCTTGGAGGACACACCCTACGAGCAGTACTTC
TRBV9	NA	TRBJ2-7	NA	CASSSSGGHPGIPYEQYF	TGTGCCAGCAGCTCCTCGGGCGGGCACCCAGGAATTCCCTACGAGCAGTACTTC
TRBV21-1	NA	TRBJ1-3	NA	CASSKAGGPFSGNTIYF	TGTGCCAGCAGCAAGGCGGGGGGACCTTTCTCTGGAAACACCATATATTTT
TRBV2	NA	TRBJ1-1	NA	CASRTGTGTEAFF	TGTGCCAGCAGAACCGGGACCGGTACTGAAGCTTTCTTT
TRBV5-4	NA	TRBJ2-7	TRBD1	CASSLSAAGGDEQYF	TGTGCCAGCAGCTTGAGTGCGGCAGGGGGAGATGAGCAGTACTTC
TRBV29-1	NA	TRBJ2-3	NA	CSVGRGPDTQYF	TGCAGCGTCGGCAGGGGCCCGGATACGCAGTATTTT
TRBV19	few	TRBJ1-2	TRBD1	CASSRTGSSNYGYTF	TGTGCCAGTAGTAGGACAGGGAGTTCGAACTATGGCTACACCTTC
TRBV9	NA	TRBJ2-2	NA	CASSVGPQRAGELFF	TGTGCCAGCAGCGTAGGTCCCCAAAGGGCCGGGGAGCTGTTTTTT